This T cell receptor (beta chain) was captured by sequencing in a study of healthy donors' naive CD4 and CD8 T cells. The CDR3 runs 15 residues. Germline CDR1 is GTSNPN and CDR2 is SVGIG (reference sequence). V lost 0 bases and J lost 6, with 16 bases in between. Each TCR library used roughly 490 ng of total RNA and a linear amplification protocol. TCRdb re-called the reads through MiXCR, storing one row per CDR3 protein. The sample records 180,000 or so distinct CDR3 sequences, nearly 75% being singletons. The sequence derives from a pool of human donors in good health; the sample pools cells from several healthy donors. The sequenced sample consisted of naive CD4+ and CD8+ T cells sorted from blood, pooled from several donors. The chain combines TRBV30 with TRBJ2-3; no reliable D call. CDR3 bases: TGTGCCTGGAGTGTAGGTTACAGTGGAGCGGATACGCAGTATTTT. Its translation is CAWSVGYSGADTQYF.